The entry that follows covers one T cell receptor (beta chain) sequence. The data were obtained in a study of blood T cell repertoires in COVID-19. Turning to the study itself: The samples span acute and convalescent COVID-19 from the United States, Italy and Spain.

Cohort 3 donors were reported recovered after two negative PCRs, clearance, or symptom resolution. This table comes from immunoSEQ multiplex PCR, and its TCRdb copy is limited to in-frame clones, with some not included. The sample has roughly 290,000 clones, around 90% seen once. V was cut by 4 bases and J by 3 bases, with 18 bases left in between. The CDR3 spans 16 residues. The V gene's germline CDR1 is KGHSH and CDR2 LQKENI. The clonotype was recovered from a woman aged 40-49 years who had recovered from COVID-19. Sequenced material: PBMCs or T cells enriched from blood (not recorded which). The V and J genes are TRBV18 and TRBJ1-1; possible D gene TRBD1, 6 bases. The CDR3 DNA reads TGTGCCAGCTCACACCGGGACACCGCATGGGACACTGAAGCTTTCTTT. Translating gives CASSHRDTAWDTEAFF.